The 18 T cell receptor beta chains listed next were all sequenced from one sample in a study of blood T cell repertoires in COVID-19 (dated by TCRdb to the early 2020s). Library preparation used the immunoSEQ multiplex PCR assay. TCRdb mirrors the immuneACCESS table, restricted to in-frame sequences. Some clones are absent from its copies; in checked studies, under half trace to an unresolved V gene, and the reason for the others is unknown. This sample holds about 190,000 clones; around nine tenths were observed only once. Jointly, the top ten make up roughly 6% of the sample. The sample was peripheral blood. These receptors came from a woman aged 35 to 49 who had recovered from COVID-19.

The sample holds one count of this clone. This chain connects TRBV19 to TRBJ1-1, with D perhaps matching TRBD1 (6 bases). In germline, CDR1 is LNHDA, CDR2 SQIVND (reference sequence). Trimming removed 6 bases at V and 3 bases at J, with 14 bases between. The CDR3 totals 14 residues. The DNA for the CDR3 is TGTGCCAGTAGAGGCTGGGGGGGGCACACTGAAGCTTTCTTT. This gives the protein CASRGWGGHTEAFF.

The chain carries TRBV27 and TRBJ1-6, with D unclear. Germline V lookup: CDR1 MNHEY, CDR2 SMNVEV (reference sequence). There are 12 residues in the CDR3. Trimming left V 6 bases short and J 4 bases short, with 4 bases between. The CDR3 nucleotides are TGTGCCAGCAGCTCTTATAATTCACCCCTCCACTTT. It translates to CASSSYNSPLHF.

The chain links TRBV18 to TRBJ1-5; TRBD1 matches 9 bases. Trimming took 6 bases from V and 7 from J; bases not matched to a gene: 10. CDR3 length: 15 residues. CDR1 and CDR2 from the germline V gene are KGHSH and LQKENI. In DNA form, the CDR3 reads TGTGCCAGCTCGGGGGACAGGGTGTTTGGGCAGCCCCAGCATTTT. Protein product: CASSGDRVFGQPQHF.

This chain connects TRBV7-6 to TRBJ2-1, with D maybe TRBD2 (5 bases). Per the germline V gene, CDR1 is SGHVS and CDR2 is FNYEAQ. V lost 5 bases to trimming and J lost 2 bases, with 16 bases between them. This CDR3 is 16 amino acids long. In nucleotides, the CDR3 is TGTGCCAGCAGCCCCGTAGAGAGCGGCCCCTACAATGAGCAGTTCTTC. Translating it yields CASSPVESGPYNEQFF. Full variable domain (remainder filled in from reference TRBV7-6 and TRBJ2-1): GAGVSQSPRYKVTKRGQDVALRCDPISGHVSLYWYRQALGQGPEFLTYFNYEAQQDKSGLPNDRFSAERPEGSISTLTIQRTEQRDSAMYRCASSPVESGPYNEQFFGPGTRLTVL.

The gene calls are TRBV6-5 and TRBJ1-2; D is possibly TRBD1 (5 bases). Germline V gives CDR1 MNHEY, CDR2 SVGAGI. The CDR3 covers 14 residues. Trimming cost V 3 bases and J 9 bases, with 17 bases left between them. CDR3 protein: CASSYQGRRLCYTF. In nucleotides, the CDR3 is TGTGCCAGCAGTTATCAGGGCCGTCGGTTATGCTACACCTTC.

V gene TRBV19 combines with J gene TRBJ2-1, with 12 positions matching TRBD2. From germline, CDR1 is LNHDA and CDR2 SQIVND (reference sequence). The V and J ends lost 7 bases and 6 bases, in that order; junction bases with no gene match: 7. CDR3 length: 15 residues. The CDR3 loop is CASTPLAGGGNEQFF. The DNA for the CDR3 is TGTGCCAGTACCCCCCTAGCGGGAGGGGGCAATGAGCAGTTCTTC.

The chain is built from TRBV9 and TRBJ2-1; 7 bases match TRBD2. J lost 7 bases, V lost 4 bases, and 14 bases had no gene match. Germline CDR1 SGDLS, CDR2 YYNGEE. The CDR3 sequence is 16 residues long. CDR3 in amino acids: CASSLISSGGANEQFF. DNA for the CDR3: TGTGCCAGCAGCCTCATTAGTTCGGGAGGCGCAAATGAGCAGTTCTTC.

V gene TRBV5-1 combines with J gene TRBJ2-3; TRBD2 matches 8 bases. The length of the CDR3 is 15 residues. Germline assignment: CDR1 SGHRS and CDR2 YFSETQ. The trim removed 4 bases at V and 0 bases at J, leaving 4 bases unmatched. CDR3 nucleotides: TGCGCCAGCAGCCTAGCGGGCCCTAGCACAGATACGCAGTATTTT. Translated: CASSLAGPSTDTQYF.

This clone was observed a few times. The chain couples TRBV6-6 to TRBJ2-7; 11 bases map to TRBD2. The ends lost 5 bases at V and 4 bases at J; junction bases unmatched: 10. CDR1 MNHNY and CDR2 SVGAGI come from the germline V gene (reference sequence). The CDR3 contains 16 residues. The CDR3 DNA is TGTGCCAGCAGTCCCTCCGGACTAGCGGGTAAATACGAGCAGTACTTC. Amino acids: CASSPSGLAGKYEQYF.

This chain connects TRBV30 to TRBJ2-1; perhaps TRBD2 as D (6 bases). The CDR3 has 16 residues. Trimming stripped 4 bases from V and 5 bases from J, with 21 bases between. Germline CDR1 and CDR2: GTSNPN and SVGIG (reference sequence). CDR3 sequence (DNA): TGTGCCTGGACCCTACCAGTAACTAGCCCAAACAATGAGCAGTTCTTC. Its protein is CAWTLPVTSPNNEQFF.

The chain has TRBV6-5 and TRBJ2-3, with 8 bases matching TRBD2. This CDR3 spans 14 amino acids. The V gene end was trimmed by 9 bases and the J gene end by 3 bases; junction bases not matched to a gene: 8. CDR1 is MNHEY and CDR2 is SVGAGI in the germline V gene. The CDR3 bases are TGTGCCAGTACGAAACTAGCGGAGACAGATACGCAGTATTTT. Translation: CASTKLAETDTQYF.

J is TRBJ2-2 and V is TRBV5-1; 10 positions agree with TRBD2. Trimming cost V 0 bases and J 6 bases; bases outside gene matches: 8. The CDR3 loop spans 17 amino acids. CDR1 and CDR2 (germline): SGHRS, YFSETQ. The DNA of the CDR3 is TGCGCCAGCAGCTTGGCCGGAGCGGGAGGGCCTGCCGGGGAGCTGTTTTTT. Amino acids: CASSLAGAGGPAGELFF.

The chain is built from TRBV28 and TRBJ1-1; 7 bases line up with TRBD1. The CDR3 totals 15 residues. Per germline, CDR1 MDHEN and CDR2 SYDVKM. V gave up 5 bases and J gave up 5 bases; unmatched junction bases: 11. DNA for the CDR3: TGTGCCAGCAGTCCCCCCCAGACAGGGAGTACTGAAGCTTTCTTT. Encoded protein: CASSPPQTGSTEAFF.

The chain has TRBV7-2 and TRBJ1-1; D is perhaps TRBD1 (6 bases). The CDR3 is made up of 14 amino acids. Germline V CDR1 and CDR2: SGHTA, FQGNSA. The V and J ends lost 5 bases and 1 base respectively, with 11 bases between them. The CDR3, as DNA: TGTGCCAGCAGCCCGGGACAAAGGAACACTGAAGCTTTCTTT. Translated, it gives CASSPGQRNTEAFF.

V and J are TRBV9 and TRBJ2-1, with 11 bases lining up with TRBD2. In germline, CDR1 is SGDLS, CDR2 YYNGEE. The CDR3 is 17 amino acids. With 1 base clipped from V and 2 bases from J, the junction kept 5 bases outside the gene matches. CDR3 DNA sequence: TGTGCCAGCAGCGTACAGCCTAGCGGGAGGACCTACAATGAGCAGTTCTTC. Protein sequence: CASSVQPSGRTYNEQFF.

This clone was seen more than once but under ten times. The rearrangement joins TRBV4-2 to TRBJ2-1; TRBD1 might be the D (5 bases). Per germline, CDR1 LGHNA and CDR2 YNFKEQ. The CDR3 covers 16 residues. The germline V and J ends were trimmed by 4 bases and 0 bases, with 13 bases remaining between them. The CDR3 DNA follows: TGTGCCAGCAGCCTGACAGCGAGTAGCTCCTACAATGAGCAGTTCTTC. It yields the protein CASSLTASSSYNEQFF.

This sequence joins TRBV6-2 or TRBV6-3 and TRBJ1-5; 9 bases align to TRBD1. This CDR3 has 15 amino acids. After removal of 4 bases from V and 2 bases from J, the junction contained 3 bases not matched to a gene. Germline V gives CDR1 MNHEY, CDR2 SVGEGT. The CDR3 reads CASSSRTGGNQPQHF. Written as DNA, the CDR3 is TGTGCCAGCAGTTCGAGGACAGGGGGCAATCAGCCCCAGCATTTT.

The chain uses TRBV30 and TRBJ2-3; tentative D call: TRBD2 (5 bases). This CDR3 comprises 16 residues. From germline, CDR1 is GTSNPN and CDR2 SVGIG (reference sequence). Trimming cost V 2 bases and J 3 bases, with 18 bases left between them. Here the CDR3 reads CAWSLGIRSGTDTQYF. The CDR3 nucleotides are TGTGCCTGGAGTCTCGGGATTAGGAGTGGGACAGATACGCAGTATTTT.